Listed below are T cell receptor beta chains from one sample, sequenced in a study of spatial heterogeneity in lung cancer. From the 5' RACE reads, TCRdb called clonotypes with MiXCR, one entry per CDR3 protein. This sample yields tens of thousands of distinct CDR3 sequences, of which approximately 8.6% are seen a single time; 6.5% to 8.5% belongs to the top ten. This specimen was PBMCs, taken at surgery. These receptors originate from a male donor with early-stage non-small cell lung cancer. Both conserved end residues are part of each CDR3. Fields, in order: CDR3 protein, CDR3 DNA, D gene, V gene, J gene, clone size. D genes are given only for firm matches. Not every row has a clone size; where given, it reads once, few, many or a size class.

CASRDSGSSTDTQYF	TGCGCCAGCAGGGATAGCGGGAGTAGTACAGATACGCAGTATTTT	TRBD2	TRBV10-2	TRBJ2-3	many
CASSRGTGGSNEKLFF	TGTGCCAGCTCACGAGGGACAGGAGGTTCTAATGAAAAACTGTTTTTT	TRBD1	TRBV18	TRBJ1-4	NA
CASRGPTGETQYF	TGTGCCAGCAGGGGGCCCACGGGAGAGACCCAGTACTTC	NA	TRBV12-3/TRBV12-4	TRBJ2-5	NA
CASSNQDTGYGYTF	TGTGCCAGCAGTAACCAGGACACCGGCTATGGCTACACCTTC	NA	TRBV28	TRBJ1-2	NA
CASSLIGGSEKLFF	TGTGCCAGCAGTTTAATTGGGGGCAGTGAAAAACTGTTTTTT	NA	TRBV12-3/TRBV12-4	TRBJ1-4	many
CASSPLSQGERNEQFF	TGTGCCAGCTCACCACTCTCGCAGGGGGAACGCAATGAGCAGTTCTTC	TRBD1	TRBV18	TRBJ2-1	many
CASSYSTATDTQYF	TGTGCCAGCAGTTACTCGACAGCCACAGATACGCAGTATTTT	NA	TRBV6-6	TRBJ2-3	many
CASSPGTWSPYEQYF	TGTGCCAGCTCACCCGGGACATGGTCTCCTTACGAGCAGTACTTC	NA	TRBV18	TRBJ2-7	many
CASSLGGAPHTQYF	TGTGCCAGCAGCTTAGGGGGGGCTCCGCATACGCAGTATTTT	NA	TRBV7-9	TRBJ2-3	many
CASSSDAGNSYEQYF	TGTGCCAGCAGCTCCGATGCGGGGAACTCCTACGAGCAGTACTTC	NA	TRBV5-5	TRBJ2-7	many
CASSYLAGEHNEQFF	TGTGCCAGCAGTTACTTGGCAGGGGAACACAATGAGCAGTTCTTC	NA	TRBV6-6	TRBJ2-1	many
CASNDWTSGKDTQYF	TGTGCCAGCAATGATTGGACTAGCGGAAAGGATACGCAGTATTTT	TRBD2	TRBV7-9	TRBJ2-3	few
CASSLEVAGPFTGELFF	TGTGCCAGCAGCTTAGAAGTGGCAGGGCCTTTCACCGGGGAGCTGTTTTTT	NA	TRBV7-7	TRBJ2-2	many
CASSFSGGDSNQPQHF	TGTGCCAGCAGCTTTAGTGGTGGAGATAGCAATCAGCCCCAGCATTTT	NA	TRBV5-5	TRBJ1-5	NA
CASSLMGGEETQYF	TGTGCCAGCAGCTTAATGGGAGGGGAAGAGACCCAGTACTTC	TRBD2	TRBV7-9	TRBJ2-5	many
CASRTGLYGYTF	TGTGCCAGTAGGACAGGGCTTTACGGCTACACCTTC	TRBD1	TRBV19	TRBJ1-2	few
CASSSSGALSYNEQFF	TGTGCCAGCAGTTCAAGCGGGGCATTATCCTACAATGAGCAGTTCTTC	TRBD2	TRBV28	TRBJ2-1	NA
CASSLMGVRDLHF	TGCGCCAGCAGCTTGATGGGGGTCCGCGATCTCCACTTT	NA	TRBV5-1	TRBJ1-6	NA
CASSSGPNYEQYF	TGTGCCAGCAGTTCCGGACCCAACTACGAGCAGTACTTC	NA	TRBV7-6	TRBJ2-7	medium-sized
CASSSDRETEAFF	TGTGCCAGCAGCAGCGACAGGGAGACTGAAGCTTTCTTT	TRBD1	TRBV2	TRBJ1-1	few
CASRSSSEAFF	TGTGCCAGCAGGTCTTCCTCTGAAGCTTTCTTT	NA	TRBV12-3/TRBV12-4	TRBJ1-1	few
CASSPRAGFEDTQYF	TGTGCCAGCAGTCCCCGGGCGGGTTTCGAAGATACGCAGTATTTT	NA	TRBV7-9	TRBJ2-3	few
CASSLGGSSSEKLFF	TGTGCCAGCAGCTTGGGGGGGTCTTCTTCCGAAAAACTGTTTTTT	NA	TRBV5-4	TRBJ1-4	NA
CASSLAASGAPYEQYF	TGTGCCAGCAGCTTAGCGGCTAGCGGGGCCCCCTACGAGCAGTACTTC	TRBD2	TRBV7-2	TRBJ2-7	NA
CASSLFGSGGEQFF	TGTGCCAGCAGCTTGTTCGGGAGCGGCGGTGAGCAGTTCTTC	NA	TRBV5-4	TRBJ2-1	many
CSVDDRGSYEQYF	TGCAGCGTTGATGACAGGGGTAGCTACGAGCAGTACTTC	TRBD1	TRBV29-1	TRBJ2-7	many
CASSGDPPRTQYF	TGTGCCAGCTCTGGGGATCCCCCGCGAACCCAGTACTTC	NA	TRBV28	TRBJ2-5	few
CASSGRGGGTDTQYF	TGTGCCAGCAGTGGCAGGGGCGGGGGCACAGATACGCAGTATTTT	NA	TRBV2	TRBJ2-3	NA
CASSENSKREGREYF	TGTGCCAGCAGTGAAAATTCAAAGCGGGAGGGCCGGGAGTACTTC	TRBD2	TRBV6-1	TRBJ2-7	many
CASSYFRGHKNIQYF	TGTGCCAGCAGTTACTTTCGGGGTCACAAAAACATTCAGTACTTC	NA	TRBV6-5	TRBJ2-4	few
CASSPGVAMETQYF	TGTGCCAGCAGCCCGGGGGTAGCGATGGAGACCCAGTACTTC	NA	TRBV9	TRBJ2-5	few
CASSLASGGARDTQYF	TGCGCCAGCAGCCTTGCTAGCGGGGGGGCCAGGGATACGCAGTATTTT	TRBD2	TRBV4-3	TRBJ2-3	few
CASSHIQGANEQFF	TGTGCCAGCAGCCACATTCAGGGGGCTAATGAGCAGTTCTTC	TRBD1	TRBV5-4	TRBJ2-1	NA
CASSPGPGGRTDTQYF	TGCGCCAGCAGCCCCGGGCCGGGGGGGAGGACAGATACGCAGTATTTT	TRBD2	TRBV5-1	TRBJ2-3	NA
CASSEWRAGGGDTQYF	TGTGCCAGCAGTGAATGGAGAGCGGGGGGCGGGGATACGCAGTATTTT	TRBD2	TRBV6-1	TRBJ2-3	NA
CASSPGGGRRTIYF	TGTGCCAGCAGTCCAGGGGGGGGCCGGAGGACCATATATTTT	TRBD1	TRBV12-3/TRBV12-4	TRBJ1-3	few
CASSLSGPYGQYF	TGTGCCAGCAGTTTATCAGGGCCCTACGGGCAGTACTTC	NA	TRBV12-3/TRBV12-4	TRBJ2-7	NA
CASSPLSGGRRSYEQYF	TGTGCCAGCAGCCCCCTTTCGGGCGGGAGGCGGTCCTACGAGCAGTACTTC	TRBD2	TRBV11-1	TRBJ2-7	NA
CAISESGTSGETQYF	TGTGCCATCAGTGAGTCGGGGACTAGCGGTGAGACCCAGTACTTC	TRBD2	TRBV10-3	TRBJ2-5	medium-sized
CASSPSPWEAYNEQFF	TGTGCCAGCAGCCCCTCCCCCTGGGAGGCCTACAATGAGCAGTTCTTC	NA	TRBV13	TRBJ2-1	NA
CASSPLPPGQGSNEQFF	TGTGCCAGCAGCCCCCTTCCTCCGGGACAGGGGAGTAATGAGCAGTTCTTC	TRBD1	TRBV27	TRBJ2-1	NA
CASSQNDKSYGYTF	TGTGCCAGCTCGCAGAATGACAAATCCTATGGCTACACCTTC	NA	TRBV18	TRBJ1-2	many
CASSPFVGGYMNTEAFF	TGTGCCAGCTCACCCTTCGTAGGGGGGTACATGAACACTGAAGCTTTCTTT	NA	TRBV18	TRBJ1-1	NA
CASSQDITAPNYGYTF	TGCGCCAGCAGCCAAGATATCACAGCACCTAACTATGGCTACACCTTC	NA	TRBV4-3	TRBJ1-2	NA
CSAAPDTGELFF	TGCAGTGCTGCCCCGGACACCGGGGAGCTGTTTTTT	NA	TRBV20-1	TRBJ2-2	NA
CSVVNSYEQYF	TGCAGCGTGGTTAACAGCTACGAGCAGTACTTC	NA	TRBV29-1	TRBJ2-7	many
CASSMTSGVYNEQFF	TGCGCCAGCAGCATGACTAGCGGGGTTTACAATGAGCAGTTCTTC	TRBD2	TRBV5-1	TRBJ2-1	many
CASSGQGAGVNSPLHF	TGTGCCAGCAGTGGACAGGGGGCCGGAGTGAATTCACCCCTCCACTTT	TRBD1	TRBV12-3/TRBV12-4	TRBJ1-6	many
CASSPKSEGEQYF	TGTGCCAGCTCACCAAAGTCCGAAGGCGAGCAGTACTTC	NA	TRBV18	TRBJ2-7	NA
CASSLAPGLAGGAKNIQYF	TGTGCCAGCAGCTTAGCGCCGGGACTAGCGGGAGGAGCCAAAAACATTCAGTACTTC	TRBD2	TRBV7-9	TRBJ2-4	many
CASEGHGYGYTF	TGTGCCAGCGAGGGACATGGCTATGGCTACACCTTC	NA	TRBV25-1	TRBJ1-2	NA
CASSRDATSDEQYF	TGTGCCAGCAGCCGGGACGCCACCTCGGACGAGCAGTACTTC	NA	TRBV3-1	TRBJ2-7	NA